The 19 T cell receptor beta chains presented below share a single source sample, sequenced in a study of T cells in localized non-small cell lung cancer. Generated by immunoSEQ multiplex PCR, the TCRdb table keeps only in-frame clones and is missing some. The data hold about 40,000 clones, with around nine tenths observed a single time. The sample here was peripheral blood, taken before any cancer treatment. These receptors were obtained from a man aged 18 to 49 with stage I lung adenocarcinoma.

This chain links TRBV4-3 with TRBJ1-5; D is possibly TRBD1 (6 bases). There are 15 residues in the CDR3. Germline CDR1 LGHNA, CDR2 YSLEER. The V gene lost 0 bases and the J gene lost 3 bases, with 9 bases spanning the gap. The CDR3 loop is CASSQDGTNNQPQHF. The CDR3 DNA is TGCGCCAGCAGCCAAGATGGGACAAACAATCAGCCCCAGCATTTT.

The gene calls are TRBV5-1 and TRBJ1-1; D not resolved. Trimming cost V 0 bases and J 0 bases, with 21 bases left between them. The CDR3 consists of 19 residues. The germline gives CDR1 SGHRS, CDR2 YFSETQ. DNA for the CDR3: TGCGCCAGCAGCTTGGGTAGTGGGAGGGATCTTCTAATGAACACTGAAGCTTTCTTT. It encodes CASSLGSGRDLLMNTEAFF. Supplemented by reference TRBV5-1 and TRBJ1-1, the full variable domain reads KAGVTQTPRYLIKTRGQQVTLSCSPISGHRSVSWYQQTPGQGLQFLFEYFSETQRNKGNFPGRFSGRQFSNSRSEMNVSTLELGDSALYLCASSLGSGRDLLMNTEAFFGQGTRLTVV.

The chain carries TRBV4-1 and TRBJ1-2; D unresolved. With 4 bases removed from V and 4 bases from J, the gap between germline ends came to 10 bases. The CDR3 is made up of 13 amino acids. Looked up from germline, CDR1 is MGHRA and CDR2 is YSYEKL. The CDR3 protein is CASSPVPSYGYTF. The CDR3 bases are TGCGCCAGCAGCCCAGTCCCCAGCTATGGCTACACCTTC.

The J gene is TRBJ2-7, the V gene TRBV4-2; D not resolved. Germline V lookup: CDR1 LGHNA, CDR2 YNFKEQ. The CDR3 is 12 amino acids. The V gene lost 4 bases and the J gene lost 3 bases, with 7 bases spanning the gap. The CDR3 spells CASSRGRYEQYF. For the CDR3, the DNA is TGTGCCAGCAGCCGAGGTCGCTACGAGCAGTACTTC.

V gene TRBV7-2 combines with J gene TRBJ2-7; no reliable D call. Germline V gene lookup returns CDR1 SGHTA and CDR2 FQGNSA. There are 13 residues in the CDR3. Trimming pared 0 bases from V and 5 bases from J, leaving 8 bases between. For the CDR3, the DNA is TGTGCCAGCAGCTTAGCGGTACGGGACGAGCAGTACTTC. This gives the protein CASSLAVRDEQYF.

The rearrangement joins TRBV5-1 to TRBJ1-3; D call uncertain. The CDR3 runs to 13 residues. CDR1 and CDR2 (germline): SGHRS, YFSETQ. Between the trimmed V and J ends, which lost 4 bases and 2 bases, there was a span of 7 bases. CDR3 sequence (DNA): TGCGCCAGCAGCACGGGCCCTGGAAACACCATATATTTT. Protein sequence: CASSTGPGNTIYF.

V usage is TRBV5-4 and J usage is TRBJ1-2; 9 nucleotides match TRBD1. V lost 7 bases, J lost 0 bases, and 13 bases stayed unmatched. Germline CDR1 and CDR2: SGHNT and YYREEE (reference sequence). This CDR3 contains 17 residues. DNA of the CDR3: TGTGCCAGCGCAAATAACCGGGACAGGGCCGCTAACTATGGCTACACCTTC. Amino acids: CASANNRDRAANYGYTF. Variable domain in full (rest from reference TRBV5-4 and TRBJ1-2): ETGVTQSPTHLIKTRGQQVTLRCSSQSGHNTVSWYQQALGQGPQFIFQYYREEENGRGNFPPRFSGLQFPNYSSELNVNALELDDSALYLCASANNRDRAANYGYTFGSGTRLTVV.

The J gene is TRBJ1-3, the V gene TRBV5-1, with a tentative D call TRBD1 (5 bases). Germline CDR1 SGHRS, CDR2 YFSETQ. This CDR3 region has 15 residues. V was clipped by 1 base and J by 2 bases, with 10 bases between them. CDR3 bases: TGCGCCAGCAGCTTGTCTGGGGGTGCTGGAAACACCATATATTTT. This sequence encodes CASSLSGGAGNTIYF.

This chain uses TRBV29-1 with TRBJ1-2, with 7 nucleotides matching TRBD1. The junction had 12 bases not matched to a gene; V was cut back by 5 bases and J by 6 bases. The CDR3 is 14 amino acids. Germline V gene sequence: CDR1 SQVTM, CDR2 ANQGSEA. CDR3 DNA sequence: TGCAGCGTTTTTTCTGGGACAGCTTCTCATGGCTACACCTTC. It is translated as CSVFSGTASHGYTF. The whole variable domain, remainder taken from reference TRBV29-1 and TRBJ1-2, is SAVISQKPSRDICQRGTSLTIQCQVDSQVTMMFWYRQQPGQSLTLIATANQGSEATYESGFVIDKFPISRPNLTFSTLTVSNMSPEDSSIYLCSVFSGTASHGYTFGSGTRLTVV.

The rearrangement uses TRBV19 and TRBJ2-1, with 9 bases identical to TRBD2. The V and J ends lost 1 base and 7 bases, in that order; junction bases with no gene match: 5. Germline CDR1 reads LNHDA; CDR2 reads SQIVND (reference sequence). The CDR3 consists of 15 residues. CDR3 protein: CASSIGGGARNEQFF. The CDR3 DNA reads TGTGCCAGTAGTATAGGCGGGGGGGCCCGAAATGAGCAGTTCTTC.

This sequence joins TRBV27 and TRBJ1-1; D ambiguous. The CDR3 consists of 13 residues. V was clipped by 5 bases and J by 3 bases, with 10 bases between them. Looked up from germline, CDR1 is MNHEY and CDR2 is SMNVEV (reference sequence). CDR3 sequence reads: CASSRRVDTEAFF. In DNA, the CDR3 is TGTGCCAGCAGTCGACGGGTGGACACTGAAGCTTTCTTT.

On this clone itself: At one end, the junction sequence differs from germline, possibly due to a read error. Other DNA sequences in the sample encode the same CDR3. This chain uses TRBV30 with TRBJ1-2; D is ambiguous. This CDR3 is 12 amino acids long. Per the germline V gene, CDR1 is GTSNPN and CDR2 is SVGIG (reference sequence). Written as DNA, the CDR3 is TGCGCCTGGAGCGTGGAGGTTGGGGGCTACACCTTC. This translates into CAWSVEVGGYTF.

The V and J genes are TRBV5-4 and TRBJ1-1, with 9 bases fitting TRBD1. The CDR3 covers 17 residues. V gave up 4 bases and J gave up 2 bases; unmatched junction bases: 12. The V gene's germline CDR1 is SGHNT and CDR2 YYREEE (reference sequence). The CDR3 here is CASSLSRGTGINTEAFF. The CDR3 nucleotides are TGTGCCAGCAGCCTTTCGCGGGGGACAGGGATTAACACTGAAGCTTTCTTT.

The chain employs TRBV7-6 and TRBJ2-5, with D hard to call. Germline assignment: CDR1 SGHVS and CDR2 FNYEAQ. The CDR3 totals 15 residues. Deletions cut 6 bases from V and 0 bases from J, with 14 bases between. The DNA of the CDR3 is TGTGCCAGCAGGGGAAACCCTAAGTACCAAGAGACCCAGTACTTC. This codes for CASRGNPKYQETQYF.

This clone was counted between two and nine times. The chain links TRBV19 to TRBJ1-2, with 10 positions matching TRBD1. V shed 7 bases and J 6 bases; nucleotides not matched to a gene: 8. The CDR3 has 14 residues. In germline, CDR1 is LNHDA, CDR2 SQIVND (reference sequence). The CDR3 nucleotides read TGTGCCAGTAAGGTCCGGGACAGGGGACATGGCTACACCTTC. Its translation: CASKVRDRGHGYTF.

The chain couples TRBV9 to TRBJ2-5; D is unresolved. CDR1 and CDR2 (germline): SGDLS, YYNGEE. The CDR3 is made up of 13 amino acids. Trimming removed 4 bases from V and 2 bases from J, with 9 bases in between. The CDR3 DNA reads TGTGCCAGCAGCCCCAGCCGACAAGAGACCCAGTACTTC. The encoded protein is CASSPSRQETQYF.

DNA of the CDR3: TGCGCCAGCACCAAAGAACTAGTGAACAACAATGAGCAGTTCTTC. Translated: CASTKELVNNNEQFF. This chain links TRBV5-1 with TRBJ2-1, with D tentatively TRBD2 (5 bases). CDR3 size: 15 residues. V was trimmed by 6 bases and J by 5 bases, leaving 18 bases between them. Per germline, CDR1 SGHRS and CDR2 YFSETQ.

This clone was detected only a few times. The V gene is TRBV4-2, the J gene TRBJ1-3; D unclear. CDR1 is LGHNA and CDR2 is YNFKEQ in the germline V gene. The CDR3 has 15 amino acids. V lost 0 bases and J 2 bases, leaving 8 bases between the germline ends. The chain's CDR3 is CASSQEGHTGNTIYF. The CDR3 region has the DNA TGTGCCAGCAGCCAAGAGGGCCATACTGGAAACACCATATATTTT.

V gene TRBV4-3 combines with J gene TRBJ2-3; D not resolved. V was trimmed by 4 bases and J by 2 bases, leaving 16 bases between them. This CDR3 comprises 16 residues. The V gene's germline CDR1 is LGHNA and CDR2 YSLEER. The CDR3 sequence is CASSLILLDLTDTQYF. The CDR3 region has the DNA TGCGCCAGCAGCCTAATACTCTTGGACCTCACAGATACGCAGTATTTT.